Presented here are 12 T cell receptor beta chains from one specimen sequenced in a study of PD-L1 blockade in urothelial cancer. Some clones are missing from TCRdb's copy, which holds only in-frame ones; the method was immunoSEQ multiplex PCR. The sample carries about 81,000 clones, 90% to 95% recorded once. The sample consisted of PBMCs, taken around atezolizumab (anti-PD-L1) treatment. The receptor source for this set is a man in his fifties or sixties with urothelial cancer.

V is TRBV9 and J is TRBJ2-7, with TRBD1 identical over 7 bases. With V trimmed by 2 bases and J by 6 bases, 8 bases remained unmatched. The CDR3 is 14 residues long. CDR1 is SGDLS and CDR2 is YYNGEE in the germline V gene. CDR3 protein: CASSVGPTGLEQYF. The CDR3, as DNA: TGTGCCAGCAGCGTCGGACCGACAGGGCTCGAGCAGTACTTC.

The chain has TRBV28 and TRBJ1-1; 10 bases fit TRBD1. With 4 bases clipped from V and 0 bases from J, the junction kept 5 bases outside the gene matches. Per germline, CDR1 MDHEN and CDR2 SYDVKM. The CDR3 is 16 residues long. The CDR3 region is CASSSPGQGMNTEAFF. In DNA form, the CDR3 reads TGTGCCAGCAGTTCCCCGGGACAGGGGATGAACACTGAAGCTTTCTTT.

The chain links TRBV15 to TRBJ1-2; weak D call: TRBD1 (6 bases). Per the germline V gene, CDR1 is LNHNV and CDR2 is YYDKDF (reference sequence). V gave up 0 bases and J gave up 8 bases, with 13 bases separating them. This CDR3 region has 14 residues. CDR3 sequence reads: CATSRDIGRGGYTF. The CDR3 coding sequence is TGTGCCACCAGCAGAGATATCGGCAGGGGAGGCTACACCTTC. The variable domain in full, with the rest retrieved from reference TRBV15 and TRBJ1-2, is DAMVIQNPRYQVTQFGKPVTLSCSQTLNHNVMYWYQQKSSQAPKLLFHYYDKDFNNEADTPDNFQSRRPNTSFCFLDIRSPGLGDTAMYLCATSRDIGRGGYTFGSGTRLTVV.

V is TRBV5-1 and J is TRBJ1-6; 9 bases line up with TRBD1. The CDR3 runs to 15 residues. Unmatched junction bases numbered 9, after V lost 4 bases and J lost 10 bases. Germline V CDR1 and CDR2: SGHRS, YFSETQ. Here the CDR3 reads CASSGGTGLRSPLHF. CDR3 DNA: TGCGCCAGCAGCGGAGGGACAGGGTTGCGCTCACCCCTCCACTTT.

The V call is TRBV18, the J call TRBJ2-2; TRBD2 matches at 7 bases. Germline CDR1 and CDR2: KGHSH and LQKENI. The CDR3 covers 15 residues. V dropped 3 bases and J dropped 1; count of bases not matched to a gene: 2. The CDR3 DNA reads TGTGCCAGCTCACCCGCGGGGGAGAACACCGGGGAGCTGTTTTTT. Protein sequence: CASSPAGENTGELFF. The variable domain in full, with the rest retrieved from reference TRBV18 and TRBJ2-2, is NAGVMQNPRHLVRRRGQEARLRCSPMKGHSHVYWYRQLPEEGLKFMVYLQKENIIDESGMPKERFSAEFPKEGPSILRIQQVVRGDSAAYFCASSPAGENTGELFFGEGSRLTVL.

The chain combines TRBV7-3 with TRBJ1-5; D is unresolved. The CDR3 contains 13 residues. Trimming stripped 2 bases from V and 6 bases from J, with 8 bases between. The germline gives CDR1 SGHTA, CDR2 FQGTGA. The CDR3 DNA reads TGTGCCAGCAGCTTAGGGGAGGGTCAGCCCCAGCATTTT. This translates into CASSLGEGQPQHF.

The rearrangement uses TRBV5-8 and TRBJ2-7, with 10 bases lining up with TRBD1. Germline V gives CDR1 SGHTS, CDR2 YDEGEE. The V and J ends lost 1 base and 2 bases, in that order; junction bases with no gene match: 6. The CDR3 runs 16 residues. The CDR3, as DNA: TGTGCCAGCAGCTTGTTCTGGGGACAGGGGCCCTACGAGCAGTACTTC. It encodes CASSLFWGQGPYEQYF.

The chain has TRBV10-3 and TRBJ2-7, with 9 bases that match TRBD1. The germline V gene has CDR1 ENHRY and CDR2 SYGVKD. The ends lost 10 bases at V and 4 bases at J; junction bases unmatched: 11. The CDR3 extends over 14 amino acids. This CDR3 reads CATNPRDREYEQYF. DNA for the CDR3: TGTGCCACAAACCCGAGGGACAGGGAGTACGAGCAGTACTTC.

The J gene is TRBJ1-4, the V gene TRBV23-1; D is possibly TRBD1 (6 bases). TRBV23-1 is treated as an ORF (open reading frame) with a function not yet certain. Trimming left V 4 bases short and J 0 bases short, with 15 bases between. The CDR3 spans 17 residues. The CDR3 DNA reads as TGCGCCAGCAGTCCAGGACAGACCGAGTCAACTAATGAAAAACTGTTTTTT. Amino acids: CASSPGQTESTNEKLFF.

The V and J genes are TRBV27 and TRBJ2-1, with TRBD2 matching over 12 bases. The junction had 11 bases not matched to a gene; V was cut back by 2 bases and J by 9 bases. Germline V lookup: CDR1 MNHEY, CDR2 SMNVEV (reference sequence). CDR3 length equals 17 residues. The CDR3 DNA reads as TGTGCCAGCAGTTTAACCCGGCTAGCGGGAGGGCCCAGTGAGCAGTTCTTC. This codes for CASSLTRLAGGPSEQFF.

The CDR3 bases are TGTGCCAGCAGGCCGGGACAGAACTCTGGGGCCAACGTCCTGACTTTC. Translation gives CASRPGQNSGANVLTF. V and J are TRBV27 and TRBJ2-6; 7 bases map to TRBD1. The CDR3 consists of 16 residues. Germline V gene data show CDR1 as MNHEY and CDR2 as SMNVEV (reference sequence). After removal of 6 bases from V and 0 bases from J, the junction contained 5 bases not matched to a gene.

The V call is TRBV7-9, the J call TRBJ1-4; D might be TRBD1 (6 bases). The germline CDR1 and CDR2 sequences are SEHNR and FQNEAQ (reference sequence). CDR3 length: 15 amino acids. Trimming cost V 7 bases and J 5 bases, with 17 bases left between them. Here the CDR3 reads CASTVTRTENEKLFF. For the CDR3, the DNA is TGTGCCAGCACCGTTACCAGGACAGAGAATGAAAAACTGTTTTTT. Full variable domain (missing parts from reference TRBV7-9 and TRBJ1-4): DTGVSQNPRHKITKRGQNVTFRCDPISEHNRLYWYRQTLGQGPEFLTYFQNEAQLEKSRLLSDRFSAERPKGSFSTLEIQRTEQGDSAMYLCASTVTRTENEKLFFGSGTQLSVL.